This T cell receptor beta chain comes out of a study of technical replicates of blood from a handful of donors. The method was immunoSEQ multiplex PCR; TCRdb's version includes in-frame clones alone and lacks a portion of them. This repertoire shows around 80,000 clones, roughly 96% found once; its top ten account for about 0.33%. The TCR sequence derives from a human donor in good health. Material: T cells isolated from PBMCs.

This CDR3 is CASSHPGEVTEAFF. In nucleotides, the CDR3 is TGCGCCAGCAGCCATCCAGGGGAAGTGACTGAAGCTTTCTTT. The chain links TRBV4-1 to TRBJ1-1; a possible D gene is TRBD1 (6 bases). The CDR3 has 14 amino acids. Trimming took 3 bases from V and 5 from J, leaving 13 bases between them. Germline values: CDR1 MGHRA, CDR2 YSYEKL.